The next 31 T cell receptor beta chains were all read from a single sample in a study of response to subunit inactivated influenza vaccine. TCRdb reprocessed the RT-PCR reads via MiXCR and lists one record per CDR3 protein. In the table there are some 570,000 distinct CDR3 sequences, about 10% of which are singletons. This same sample was also part of a study on T cells expressing NK-cell markers. Per that study: The TCR beta cDNA came from 5'RACE template switching with UMIs.

This specimen was PBMCs from blood, taken on the day of vaccination. These receptor sequences come from a man aged 45-65 years who received an inactivated influenza vaccine.

This clonotype was observed at least ten times. This chain uses TRBV5-1 with TRBJ2-2; 11 positions agree with TRBD2. The CDR3 covers 19 residues. V lost 2 bases to trimming and J lost 2 bases; unmatched junction nucleotides: 11. CDR1 is SGHRS and CDR2 is YFSETQ in the germline V gene. The chain's CDR3 is CASSFGRSGRAVNTGELFF. The CDR3 DNA reads as TGCGCCAGCAGCTTCGGCCGTAGCGGGAGGGCCGTAAACACCGGGGAGCTGTTTTTT.

This clonotype was counted ten times or more. This chain connects TRBV29-1 to TRBJ2-7; 7 nucleotides match TRBD1. J gave up 9 bases and V 1 base, and 9 bases lay outside the gene matches. Germline V gene lookup returns CDR1 SQVTM and CDR2 ANQGSEA. This CDR3 spans 13 amino acids. CDR3 protein: CSVEADTGAAQYF. CDR3 sequence (DNA): TGCAGCGTTGAAGCGGATACAGGGGCCGCGCAGTACTTC.

The chain uses TRBV7-2 and TRBJ1-5; a possible D gene is TRBD1 (5 bases). Germline V lookup: CDR1 SGHTA, CDR2 FQGNSA. The CDR3 length is 15 residues. Trimming took 2 bases from V and 2 from J, leaving 10 bases between them. The CDR3 is CASSLMGLGNQPQHF. The CDR3 DNA follows: TGTGCCAGCAGCTTAATGGGGCTTGGCAATCAGCCCCAGCATTTT.

This clonotype was picked up a small number of times. The V call is TRBV5-5, the J call TRBJ1-6; possible D gene TRBD1, 6 bases. The germline V gene has CDR1 SGHKS and CDR2 YYEKEE (reference sequence). This CDR3 region has 14 residues. The V end lost 4 bases, the J end lost 9 bases, and 14 bases lay between the germline ends. The CDR3 sequence: CASSGQRIRSPLHF. The CDR3 DNA reads as TGTGCCAGCAGCGGACAGCGTATTCGTTCACCCCTCCACTTT.

This clonotype was seen only a few times. The chain employs TRBV7-3 and TRBJ2-1; 7 positions agree with TRBD2. The trim removed 6 bases at V and 0 bases at J, leaving 8 bases unmatched. CDR3 size: 16 residues. From germline, CDR1 is SGHTA and CDR2 FQGTGA. The CDR3 loop reads CASSQKRGSSYNEQFF. For the CDR3, the DNA is TGTGCCAGCAGTCAAAAGCGGGGAAGCTCCTACAATGAGCAGTTCTTC.

This chain joins TRBV7-2 and TRBJ2-1; 7 bases fit TRBD2. CDR3 size: 17 residues. The ends lost 4 bases at V and 1 base at J; junction bases unmatched: 10. Germline lookup yields CDR1 SGHTA and CDR2 FQGNSA. CDR3 protein: CASSSGVTSVSYNEQFF. The CDR3 DNA reads TGTGCCAGCAGCTCAGGTGTTACTAGCGTATCCTACAATGAGCAGTTCTTC.

The chain combines TRBV12-3 or TRBV12-4 with TRBJ1-5; tentatively, D is TRBD1 (5 bases). The CDR3 is made up of 15 amino acids. Trimming removed 2 bases at V and 6 bases at J, with 14 bases between. Here the CDR3 reads CASSLIGGVAQPQHF. In nucleotides, the CDR3 is TGTGCCAGCAGTTTAATCGGGGGGGTCGCTCAGCCCCAGCATTTT.

Only a few counts were recorded for this clonotype. The chain recombines TRBV11-3 with TRBJ2-2; TRBD2 agrees at 7 bases. The CDR3 has 15 amino acids. Trimming at V came to 5 bases and at J to 4 bases, leaving 7 bases not matched to a gene. Germline V lookup: CDR1 SGHNT, CDR2 YENEEA. The CDR3 loop reads CASSVAGSGTGELFF. CDR3 DNA sequence: TGTGCCAGCAGCGTAGCGGGCTCGGGCACCGGGGAGCTGTTTTTT. The complete variable domain, with remaining parts taken from reference TRBV11-3 and TRBJ2-2, reads EAGVVQSPRYKIIEKKQPVAFWCNPISGHNTLYWYLQNLGQGPELLIRYENEEAVDDSQLPKDRFSAERLKGVDSTLKIQPAELGDSAVYLCASSVAGSGTGELFFGEGSRLTVL.

This clonotype was seen a handful of times. The rearrangement links TRBV6-2 or TRBV6-3 to TRBJ2-7; D is undetermined. This CDR3 comprises 13 residues. V was clipped by 6 bases and J by 0 bases, with 9 bases between them. From germline, CDR1 is MNHEY and CDR2 SVGEGT. The DNA of the CDR3 is TGTGCCAGCAGCCGACACCTCTCCTACGAGCAGTACTTC. This gives the protein CASSRHLSYEQYF.

The sample holds a few counts of this clonotype. V and J are TRBV12-3 or TRBV12-4 and TRBJ2-2; 9 bases are shared with TRBD2. J gave up 5 bases and V 3 bases, and 10 bases lay outside the gene matches. The length of the CDR3 is 17 residues. CDR3 region: CASSFRRREGPTGELFF. As DNA, the CDR3 is TGTGCCAGCAGTTTTAGGAGGCGGGAGGGGCCAACCGGGGAGCTGTTTTTT.

The chain has TRBV4-3 and TRBJ2-7; the D is unclear. The germline V gene has CDR1 LGHNA and CDR2 YSLEER. The CDR3 sequence is 16 residues long. V gave up 0 bases and J gave up 3 bases, with 15 bases separating them. This chain's CDR3 is CASSQDIRHGLYEQYF. CDR3 nucleotide sequence: TGCGCCAGCAGCCAAGACATCCGGCACGGCCTCTACGAGCAGTACTTC.

This clonotype came up many times. The chain carries TRBV28 and TRBJ2-1, with TRBD1 matching 7 bases. CDR1 MDHEN and CDR2 SYDVKM come from the germline V gene. The CDR3 totals 15 residues. J lost 3 bases, V lost 2 bases, and 4 bases had no gene match. CDR3 in DNA: TGTGCCAGCAGTTTAGAAGGGGGCCTCTACAATGAGCAGTTCTTC. Translated, it gives CASSLEGGLYNEQFF.

The V gene is TRBV11-2, the J gene TRBJ2-3, with 7 bases matching TRBD1. The CDR3 covers 18 residues. With 2 bases clipped from V and 1 base from J, the junction kept 12 bases outside the gene matches. Germline V gene sequence: CDR1 SGHAT, CDR2 FQNNGV. The CDR3: CASSLISRQGPGTDTQYF. Written as DNA, the CDR3 is TGTGCCAGCAGCTTAATTAGTCGACAGGGACCGGGCACAGATACGCAGTATTTT.

This clonotype was counted between two and nine times. This rearrangement joins TRBV5-5 to TRBJ2-5, with unresolved D. The CDR3 is 15 amino acids. The germline CDR1 and CDR2 sequences are SGHKS and YYEKEE (reference sequence). V was trimmed by 0 bases and J by 3 bases, leaving 12 bases between them. The CDR3 loop is CASSLDAMGKETQYF. In nucleotides, the CDR3 is TGTGCCAGCAGCTTGGACGCGATGGGGAAAGAGACCCAGTACTTC.

This clonotype was observed a few times. The rearrangement uses TRBV5-1 and TRBJ2-1; D unclear. Trimming removed 4 bases at V and 8 bases at J, with 10 bases between. This CDR3 is 12 amino acids long. Germline V gives CDR1 SGHRS, CDR2 YFSETQ. The CDR3 is CASSRVLDEQFF. CDR3 bases: TGCGCCAGCAGCCGCGTTTTGGATGAGCAGTTCTTC.

This clonotype was picked up many times. The chain carries TRBV30 and TRBJ2-1; 7 nucleotides line up with TRBD2. The V gene's germline CDR1 is GTSNPN and CDR2 SVGIG (reference sequence). CDR3 length: 16 amino acids. Trimming took 0 bases from V and 7 from J; bases not matched to a gene: 12. CDR3 sequence reads: CAWSVAFRGVINEQFF. The CDR3 bases are TGTGCCTGGAGTGTTGCTTTCCGGGGGGTAATAAATGAGCAGTTCTTC.

There are many counts of this clonotype. The genes are TRBV6-5 and TRBJ2-3; no clear D gene. The V end lost 4 bases, the J end lost 0 bases, and 20 bases lay between the germline ends. Germline V CDR1 and CDR2: MNHEY, SVGAGI. This CDR3 has 18 amino acids. In DNA, the CDR3 is TGTGCCAGCAGTTCATTGTGGAGTCGGCGCACTAGCACAGATACGCAGTATTTT. Translated: CASSSLWSRRTSTDTQYF.

The V call is TRBV6-2 or TRBV6-3, the J call TRBJ2-4; 8 nucleotides align to TRBD2. The CDR3 sequence is 14 residues long. V lost 4 bases and J lost 9; bases outside the gene matches: 8. In germline, CDR1 is MNHEY, CDR2 SVGEGT. Written as DNA, the CDR3 is TGTGCCAGCAGTTCCGCGGGACTAGATATCATTCAGTACTTC. It codes for CASSSAGLDIIQYF.

There are a few counts of this clonotype. The chain recombines TRBV7-8 with TRBJ2-1, with TRBD2 matching over 9 bases. The CDR3 covers 16 residues. Germline V lookup: CDR1 SGHVS, CDR2 FQNEAQ. V trimming: 2 bases; J trimming: 9 bases; junction bases outside the gene matches: 11. The CDR3 DNA reads TGTGCCAGCAGCTTATTCCCCGCTAGCGGGAAAGCTGAGCAGTTCTTC. This sequence encodes CASSLFPASGKAEQFF.

The chain couples TRBV6-1 to TRBJ1-5, with D unresolved. Germline CDR1 reads MNHNS; CDR2 reads SASEGT. This CDR3 spans 14 amino acids. V was cut by 8 bases and J by 2 bases, with 13 bases left in between. CDR3 coding DNA: TGTGCCAGCCGACCTGTCGGTCGCAATCAGCCCCAGCATTTT. Its translation is CASRPVGRNQPQHF.

This clonotype was observed a few times. V usage is TRBV5-5 and J usage is TRBJ1-2; 7 bases fit TRBD1. The CDR3 contains 16 residues. J was trimmed by 0 bases and V by 0 bases; bases with no gene match: 5. In germline, CDR1 is SGHKS, CDR2 YYEKEE (reference sequence). In nucleotides, the CDR3 is TGTGCCAGCAGCTTGGCCGTGGGACAGACTAACTATGGCTACACCTTC. Residues: CASSLAVGQTNYGYTF.

A few counts support this clonotype. The rearrangement uses TRBV5-6 and TRBJ2-7; TRBD1 might be the D (6 bases). The V and J ends lost 0 bases and 2 bases respectively, with 15 bases between them. The CDR3 covers 16 residues. Per the germline V gene, CDR1 is SGHDT and CDR2 is YYEEEE. The CDR3 is CASSLVGGGPTYEQYF. DNA of the CDR3: TGTGCCAGCAGCTTGGTAGGGGGTGGACCCACCTACGAGCAGTACTTC.

This chain joins TRBV12-3 or TRBV12-4 and TRBJ2-7; D unresolved. CDR3 length: 14 amino acids. The V end lost 6 bases, the J end lost 3 bases, and 15 bases lay between the germline ends. Here the CDR3 DNA reads TGTGCCAGCAGGTCGGGCTCTTCGGGCTACGAGCAGTACTTC. Protein: CASRSGSSGYEQYF.

This clonotype was seen more than once but under ten times. The chain joins TRBV7-2 to TRBJ2-7; 7 bases match TRBD1. The length of the CDR3 is 17 residues. V lost 5 bases to trimming and J lost 4 bases; unmatched junction nucleotides: 17. CDR1 is SGHTA and CDR2 is FQGNSA in the germline V gene. The CDR3 is CASSDRDLLKGIYEQYF. In nucleotides, the CDR3 is TGTGCCAGCAGCGACAGGGATTTATTAAAGGGGATATACGAGCAGTACTTC.

This clonotype was observed many times. The chain recombines TRBV7-9 with TRBJ2-1; 9 positions match TRBD1. Per the germline V gene, CDR1 is SEHNR and CDR2 is FQNEAQ (reference sequence). CDR3 length: 15 residues. J was trimmed by 1 base and V by 3 bases; bases with no gene match: 1. In DNA form, the CDR3 reads TGTGCCAGCAGCTTGACAGGGGGATCCTACAATGAGCAGTTCTTC. Translation gives CASSLTGGSYNEQFF.

This clonotype turned up a few times. The V call is TRBV5-4, the J call TRBJ2-3; 8 bases are shared with TRBD2. CDR1 and CDR2 (germline): SGHNT, YYREEE (reference sequence). Trimming at V came to 0 bases and at J to 4 bases, leaving 10 bases not matched to a gene. The CDR3 has 17 amino acids. The CDR3 region is CASSLAGIAGKADTQYF. The CDR3 DNA sequence: TGTGCCAGCAGCTTGGCCGGGATAGCGGGAAAGGCAGATACGCAGTATTTT.

The rearrangement links TRBV12-3 or TRBV12-4 to TRBJ1-4; TRBD1 aligns across 7 bases. Germline trimming cut 5 bases from V and 7 bases from J; bases unmatched to any gene: 10. The CDR3 has 15 residues. CDR3 nucleotide sequence: TGTGCCAGCAGTCCCTTACAGGGGAAGGGTGAAAAACTGTTTTTT. Encoded protein: CASSPLQGKGEKLFF.

The chain employs TRBV10-1 and TRBJ2-7, with unresolved D. CDR1 and CDR2 (germline): WNHNN, SYGVQD (reference sequence). The CDR3 has 13 amino acids. Trimming left V 1 base short and J 2 bases short, with 6 bases between. The CDR3 reads CASSELSTYEQYF. The CDR3 region has the DNA TGCGCCAGCAGTGAGTTAAGTACCTACGAGCAGTACTTC.

This clonotype has just a few counts. The CDR3 region is CSARTSVRDTQYF. In nucleotides, the CDR3 is TGCAGTGCTCGGACTAGCGTTAGGGATACGCAGTATTTT. This chain joins TRBV20-1 and TRBJ2-3; TRBD2 aligns across 9 bases. CDR1 is DFQATT and CDR2 is SNEGSKA in the germline V gene (reference sequence). The length of the CDR3 is 13 residues. V trimming: 5 bases; J trimming: 6 bases; junction bases outside the gene matches: 6.

This clonotype was detected ten times or more. The chain has TRBV20-1 and TRBJ2-1; TRBD2 matches at 8 bases. CDR3 length: 16 residues. Losses at the gene ends were 3 bases for V and 0 bases for J; bases not matched to a gene: 7. Looked up from germline, CDR1 is DFQATT and CDR2 is SNEGSKA (reference sequence). The CDR3 loop is CSARDLAGTSYNEQFF. In DNA, the CDR3 is TGCAGTGCTAGGGACCTAGCGGGCACCTCCTACAATGAGCAGTTCTTC.

The CDR3 DNA reads as TGTGCCATCAGTGCGGGACAGCCCTACGAGCAGTACTTC. Protein sequence: CAISAGQPYEQYF. The J gene is TRBJ2-7, the V gene TRBV10-3; 7 bases map to TRBD1. With 4 bases clipped from V and 2 bases from J, the junction kept 2 bases outside the gene matches. Germline V CDR1 and CDR2: ENHRY, SYGVKD. This CDR3 is built from 13 residues.